These 16 T cell receptor beta chains came from one sample sequenced in a study of CD8 T cells in Susac syndrome. When the RNA was reverse transcribed, random hexamers were used with an input of about 0.45 to 1 ug. A single record per CDR3 protein comes from TCRdb applying MiXCR to the immunoSEQ multiplex PCR reads. Of over 350,000 distinct CDR3 sequences in the sample, 75% to 90% are singletons; the top ten hold about 0.12%. Sequenced: CD8+ T cells from PBMCs. These receptors originate from a human donor with multiple sclerosis.

The chain couples TRBV6-1 to TRBJ1-1; no reliable D call. The germline CDR1 and CDR2 sequences are MNHNS and SASEGT. Trimming took 8 bases from V and 1 from J, leaving 11 bases between them. The CDR3 has 13 amino acids. The DNA of the CDR3 is TGTGCCAGCCCGGATGGGCCGAACACTGAAGCTTTCTTT. This encodes CASPDGPNTEAFF.

This clonotype was observed a handful of times. The chain carries TRBV3-1 and TRBJ2-7, with D possibly matching TRBD1 (6 bases). The CDR3 sequence is 14 residues long. CDR1 is LGHDT and CDR2 is YNNKEL in the germline V gene (reference sequence). V shed 4 bases and J shed 3 bases, with 13 bases lying between them. CDR3 DNA: TGTGCCAGCAGCCCGCGGACAGTCCGCTACGAGCAGTACTTC. Protein: CASSPRTVRYEQYF.

This chain uses TRBV3-1 with TRBJ2-7; 9 bases are shared with TRBD1. Trimming removed 2 bases from V and 3 bases from J; junction bases left unmatched: 5. The CDR3 covers 15 residues. Germline CDR1 and CDR2: LGHDT and YNNKEL (reference sequence). The CDR3 nucleotides read TGTGCCAGCAGCCAATACCCGGGACAGGGCTACGAGCAGTACTTC. Its protein is CASSQYPGQGYEQYF.

This sequence joins TRBV28 and TRBJ2-3, with 10 bases matching TRBD1. CDR1 is MDHEN and CDR2 is SYDVKM in the germline V gene. J was trimmed by 4 bases and V by 5 bases; bases with no gene match: 9. The CDR3 runs 16 residues. The CDR3 region is CASSLRRQGASDTQYF. In nucleotides, the CDR3 is TGTGCCAGCAGTCTGAGGCGACAGGGGGCATCAGATACGCAGTATTTT.

V usage is TRBV5-3 and J usage is TRBJ2-1; 8 nucleotides line up with TRBD2. TRBV5-3 is identified as an open reading frame with a role that is uncertain. The J segment lost 3 bases and the V segment lost 5 bases, leaving 7 bases of the junction unmatched. This CDR3 is 15 amino acids long. Here the CDR3 reads CARRKGLEFYNEQFF. CDR3 DNA sequence: TGTGCCAGAAGAAAGGGACTAGAATTCTACAATGAGCAGTTCTTC.

The table lists this clonotype with a count of one. The chain links TRBV27 to TRBJ2-7, with D perhaps TRBD2 (5 bases). Germline V gene sequence: CDR1 MNHEY, CDR2 SMNVEV (reference sequence). CDR3 length: 13 amino acids. The V end lost 6 bases, the J end lost 0 bases, and 9 bases lay between the germline ends. The CDR3 sequence: CASRRGFSYEQYF. The CDR3 nucleotides are TGTGCCAGCAGACGGGGTTTCTCCTACGAGCAGTACTTC.

The chain links TRBV6-1 to TRBJ1-1; D unclear. This CDR3 contains 14 residues. The germline V and J ends were trimmed by 2 bases and 4 bases, with 11 bases remaining between them. Germline assignment: CDR1 MNHNS and CDR2 SASEGT. The CDR3 sequence is CASSELAGGTEAFF. The CDR3 DNA reads as TGTGCCAGCAGTGAACTGGCAGGTGGCACTGAAGCTTTCTTT.

This clonotype showed up just a few times. Here the CDR3 DNA reads TGCAGCGTCCAGCTCTTGAACACTGAAGCTTTCTTT. Its protein product is CSVQLLNTEAFF. V gene TRBV29-1 combines with J gene TRBJ1-1; D unresolved. Germline V gene data show CDR1 as SQVTM and CDR2 as ANQGSEA. Trimming removed 6 bases from V and 0 bases from J, with 8 bases in between. The CDR3 contains 12 residues. Variable domain in full (rest from reference TRBV29-1 and TRBJ1-1): SAVISQKPSRDICQRGTSLTIQCQVDSQVTMMFWYRQQPGQSLTLIATANQGSEATYESGFVIDKFPISRPNLTFSTLTVSNMSPEDSSIYLCSVQLLNTEAFFGQGTRLTVV.

This clonotype was seen only a few times. The rearrangement joins TRBV11-1 to TRBJ2-5; D is possibly TRBD1 (6 bases). The CDR3 sequence is 15 residues long. V was trimmed by 5 bases and J by 2 bases, leaving 15 bases between them. The V gene's germline CDR1 is SGHAT and CDR2 FQDESV (reference sequence). Here the CDR3 DNA reads TGTGCCAGCAGCCCCCCACCGGGGACACAAGAGACCCAGTACTTC. Translating gives CASSPPPGTQETQYF.

This chain uses TRBV28 with TRBJ2-3; D is ambiguous. Looked up from germline, CDR1 is MDHEN and CDR2 is SYDVKM. The V gene lost 4 bases and the J gene lost 5 bases, with 10 bases spanning the gap. This CDR3 spans 13 amino acids. CDR3 nucleotides: TGTGCCAGCAGTTATGTAAGGAGAGATACGCAGTATTTT. Translated, it gives CASSYVRRDTQYF.

The chain is built from TRBV5-4 and TRBJ2-3; TRBD2 might be the D (7 bases). CDR1 is SGHNT, CDR2 YYREEE, per germline (reference sequence). The CDR3 is made up of 15 amino acids. V lost 3 bases and J 5 bases, leaving 16 bases between the germline ends. The CDR3, as DNA: TGTGCCAGCAGCTGGGGGGCCGGGGAGGGAGATACGCAGTATTTT. Translation gives CASSWGAGEGDTQYF.

The rearrangement links TRBV6-2 or TRBV6-3 to TRBJ2-3; D is undetermined. CDR3 length: 11 amino acids. The V end was cut by 2 bases, the J end by 4 bases, with 1 base between. Germline assignment: CDR1 MNHEY and CDR2 SVGEGT. The CDR3 spells CASSYPDTQYF. CDR3 DNA: TGTGCCAGCAGTTACCCAGATACGCAGTATTTT.

The chain employs TRBV4-1 and TRBJ2-1, with 9 bases lining up with TRBD2. V trimming: 0 bases; J trimming: 2 bases; junction bases outside the gene matches: 8. Looked up from germline, CDR1 is MGHRA and CDR2 is YSYEKL. The CDR3 loop spans 18 amino acids. The CDR3 nucleotides read TGCGCCAGCAGCCAAGAGGATAGCGGGGGACCAACCTACAATGAGCAGTTCTTC. Translated: CASSQEDSGGPTYNEQFF.

Notes on this clonotype: The CDR3 does not close with the conserved phenylalanine or tryptophan, likely indicating a read error. This chain connects TRBV4-1 to TRBJ2-7, with D maybe TRBD2 (5 bases). This CDR3 is 14 amino acids long. Trimming left V 1 base short and J 3 bases short, with 10 bases between. Germline assignment: CDR1 MGHRA and CDR2 YSYEKL. CDR3 sequence (DNA): TGCGCCAGCAGCCAAGCTCTGGGAGTCTACGAGCAGTACCTC. Its protein product is CASSQALGVYEQYL.

This clonotype was observed a few times. The V and J genes are TRBV29-1 and TRBJ2-7, with D perhaps given as TRBD1 or TRBD2 (5 bases each). This CDR3 has 13 residues. V was pared by 6 bases and J by 2 bases, with 14 bases between. The germline gives CDR1 SQVTM, CDR2 ANQGSEA. DNA of the CDR3: TGCAGCGTCGGGACCGCCATGACCTACGAGCAGTACTTC. Translated, it gives CSVGTAMTYEQYF.

This chain uses TRBV27 with TRBJ2-7, with D hard to call. Germline-derived CDR1 and CDR2 are MNHEY and SMNVEV (reference sequence). CDR3 length: 14 residues. V lost 7 bases and J 2 bases, leaving 15 bases between the germline ends. The CDR3: CASTSRLPTYEQYF. The DNA for the CDR3 is TGTGCCAGCACCTCCCGATTGCCAACCTACGAGCAGTACTTC.